This TCR beta chain was recorded in a study of low-dose radiotherapy and immunotherapy resistance in tumors. For the study at large: A dose of 1 Gy per fraction every two weeks went to Cohort 2, totaling 13 Gy over 26 weeks. Intravenous cyclophosphamide 200 mg/m2 was given every two weeks, one day before radiation and immunotherapy.

Priming of first-strand cDNA relied on TRAV- and TRBV-specific primers (covering alpha and beta chains). TCRs were amplified for 15 to 25 PCR cycles with a constant-region primer and V-primer adapter. One entry per CDR3 protein results from TCRdb running MiXCR on the reads. The sample records 65,000 to 90,000 distinct CDR3 sequences, 18% being singletons. The CDR3 contains 17 residues. Trimming took 3 bases from V and 6 from J; bases not matched to a gene: 13. Germline V gene lookup returns CDR1 DFQATT and CDR2 SNEGSKA (reference sequence). The time point denotes: before trial treatment. Donors were given nivolumab, ipilimumab, aspirin, low-dose cyclophosphamide and low-dose radiotherapy.

The clonotype was recovered from a male donor with prostate cancer. The chain employs TRBV20-1 and TRBJ1-6; 8 positions match TRBD1. Sequenced here: PBMCs, sampled before treatment. CDR3 in DNA: TGCAGTGCTAGGCACCTTCAGGGGGCGTTCGTTAATTCACCCCTCCACTTT. Amino acids: CSARHLQGAFVNSPLHF.